A selection of T cell receptor beta chains follows, all from one sample in a study of blood T cell repertoires in COVID-19. The method was immunoSEQ multiplex PCR; TCRdb's version includes in-frame clones alone and lacks a portion of them. The sample lists 80,000 to 100,000 clones; 86% were seen once. Material for sequencing was peripheral blood. All receptors derive from a man aged 50 or older with acute or convalescent COVID-19. Each CDR3 is given with its conserved first and last residue. D genes are given only for firm matches. Size values are once, few and many counts, or a class for expanded clones, and some rows have none.

size: .
D: .
J: TRBJ1-2
V: TRBV6-5
CDR3: CASSFDRSYYGYTF
DNA: TGTGCCAGCAGTTTCGACAGGTCCTACTATGGCTACACCTTC

size: .
D: TRBD2
J: TRBJ2-5
V: TRBV4-2
CDR3: CASSPRLAGGQETQYF
DNA: TGTGCCAGCAGCCCAAGACTAGCGGGAGGGCAAGAGACCCAGTACTTC

size: .
D: TRBD1
J: TRBJ1-5
V: TRBV7-9
CDR3: CASSFYGTGDNQPQHF
DNA: TGTGCCAGCAGCTTCTACGGGACAGGGGACAATCAGCCCCAGCATTTT

size: .
D: .
J: TRBJ1-1
V: TRBV12-3/TRBV12-4
CDR3: CASVSRGNTEAFF
DNA: TGTGCCAGCGTCTCTCGGGGGAACACTGAAGCTTTCTTT

size: .
D: .
J: TRBJ2-2
V: TRBV5-4
CDR3: CASSLQGSRETELFF
DNA: TGTGCCAGCAGCTTACAGGGCAGTAGGGAGACGGAGCTGTTTTTT

size: few
D: TRBD1
J: TRBJ1-6
V: TRBV10-3
CDR3: CAISESGQMNSPLHF
DNA: TGTGCCATCAGTGAGTCGGGACAGATGAATTCACCCCTCCACTTT

size: .
D: .
J: TRBJ1-6
V: TRBV27
CDR3: CASSFPTSPLHF
DNA: TGTGCCAGCAGTTTTCCTACTTCACCCCTCCACTTT

size: .
D: TRBD2
J: TRBJ2-4
V: TRBV6-1
CDR3: CASSGPGLAGGRNIQYF
DNA: TGTGCCAGCAGTGGACCGGGACTAGCGGGAGGAAGGAACATTCAGTACTTC

size: .
D: .
J: TRBJ2-2
V: TRBV11-3
CDR3: CASSLVRTGELFF
DNA: TGTGCCAGCAGCTTAGTGAGAACCGGGGAGCTGTTTTTT

size: .
D: TRBD2
J: TRBJ2-5
V: TRBV7-8
CDR3: CASSLALLAGAFQETQYF
DNA: TGTGCCAGCAGCTTAGCTTTACTAGCGGGAGCCTTCCAAGAGACCCAGTACTTC

size: .
D: TRBD1
J: TRBJ2-3
V: TRBV25-1
CDR3: CASSTMAGDRGKDTQYF
DNA: TGTGCCAGCAGTACCATGGCGGGGGACAGGGGAAAAGATACGCAGTATTTT

size: once
D: TRBD2
J: TRBJ2-2
V: TRBV5-6
CDR3: CASSLGGRVNTGELFF
DNA: TGTGCCAGCAGCTTGGGCGGGAGGGTGAACACCGGGGAGCTGTTTTTT

size: .
D: .
J: TRBJ2-7
V: TRBV23-1
CDR3: CASSLTGYF
DNA: TGCGCCAGCAGTCTGACGGGTTACTTC

size: .
D: .
J: TRBJ2-1
V: TRBV7-9
CDR3: CASSLAREQFF
DNA: TGTGCCAGCAGCTTAGCACGGGAGCAGTTCTTC

size: .
D: TRBD2
J: TRBJ2-3
V: TRBV2
CDR3: CASSPGGASGRVTDTQYF
DNA: TGTGCCAGCAGTCCCGGGGGGGCTAGCGGGAGAGTCACAGATACGCAGTATTTT

size: .
D: .
J: TRBJ2-1
V: TRBV21-1
CDR3: CAIFRGSQGSSYNEQFF
DNA: TGTGCCATCTTCAGGGGGTCACAGGGAAGCTCCTACAATGAGCAGTTCTTC

size: .
D: .
J: TRBJ1-2
V: TRBV11-2
CDR3: CASSPTGTSSGYTF
DNA: TGTGCCAGCAGCCCCACAGGGACGAGCTCTGGCTACACCTTC

size: .
D: .
J: TRBJ1-2
V: TRBV19
CDR3: CASSGRGSPLGYTF
DNA: TGTGCCAGTAGTGGGAGGGGTTCCCCCCTCGGCTACACCTTC

size: once
D: TRBD2
J: TRBJ2-1
V: TRBV7-8
CDR3: CASSSASGTARSSYNEQFF
DNA: TGTGCCAGCAGTTCCGCTAGCGGGACAGCAAGGAGCTCCTACAATGAGCAGTTCTTC

size: .
D: .
J: TRBJ1-1
V: TRBV29-1
CDR3: CSVGGMNTEAFF
DNA: TGCAGCGTTGGAGGAATGAACACTGAAGCTTTCTTT

size: .
D: .
J: TRBJ1-5
V: TRBV15
CDR3: CATSRPTGGSNQPQHF
DNA: TGTGCCACCAGCAGACCCACGGGAGGTAGCAATCAGCCCCAGCATTTT

size: .
D: .
J: TRBJ2-5
V: TRBV12-3/TRBV12-4
CDR3: CASSLGRETQYF
DNA: TGTGCCAGCAGTTTGGGGCGTGAGACCCAGTACTTC

size: .
D: TRBD1
J: TRBJ1-6
V: TRBV19
CDR3: CASSIGGQGTNSPLHF
DNA: TGTGCCAGTAGTATAGGGGGACAGGGAACAAATTCACCCCTCCACTTT

size: .
D: TRBD1
J: TRBJ2-3
V: TRBV18
CDR3: CASSPFPGQGREDTQYF
DNA: TGTGCCAGCTCACCATTCCCGGGACAGGGAAGGGAAGATACGCAGTATTTT

size: .
D: TRBD1
J: TRBJ1-4
V: TRBV7-2
CDR3: CASSWGQTRKLFF
DNA: TGTGCCAGCAGCTGGGGACAGACTAGAAAACTGTTTTTT

size: once
D: TRBD1
J: TRBJ1-2
V: TRBV6-5
CDR3: CASSPGTGVGYGYTF
DNA: TGTGCCAGCAGTCCAGGGACAGGGGTCGGCTATGGCTACACCTTC